This T cell receptor beta chain was recorded in a study of T cells after yellow fever vaccination. Study conclusions and caveats: Peaking faster, on day 5 versus 15, the secondary response was nonetheless weaker.

The CDR3 sequence is 16 residues long. Trimming removed 0 bases at V and 3 bases at J, with 15 bases between. CDR1 is ENHRY and CDR2 is SYGVKD in the germline V gene. They built TCR cDNA with 5'RACE template switching, a step that put in a universal primer site and UMIs. A single record per CDR3 protein comes from TCRdb applying MiXCR to the 5' RACE reads. The sample lists roughly 340,000 distinct CDR3 sequences, 3% to 4.5% seen once, with 20% to 25% in the top ten. Points on this clonotype: Its antigen is as yet unknown.

Sequencing was performed on PBMCs, taken 5 days after the yellow fever booster vaccination. The clonotype comes from a man between 18 and 35 years old who received the YFV17D yellow fever vaccine. This chain links TRBV10-3 with TRBJ2-7, with TRBD1 as a possible D gene (6 bases). In DNA form, the CDR3 reads TGTGCCATCAGTGAGTCCCGGGACACCAATGGCTACGAGCAGTACGTC. It yields the protein CAISESRDTNGYEQYV.